Presented here are 29 T cell receptor beta chains from one specimen sequenced in a study of blood T cells in healthy people across ages (dated by TCRdb to the mid-2010s). Preparation of the library involved 5' RACE. These reads were obtained on an Illumina HiSeq 2500. A second roughly 6 to 12 cycle PCR used a sample-barcoded 5' primer and a J-beta primer mix. TCRdb redid the processing of the public reads, applying fastp at Q25 and MiXCR, and retained in-frame beta chains. Rows with one shared CDR3 protein collapse into an entry with the most common genes and DNA. The sample table holds some 1 million distinct CDR3 sequences, of which less than 50% were seen once. The top ten constitute about 19% of the sample. The material sequenced was blood. The receptor set was obtained from a woman in her sixties or seventies in good health.

The rearrangement uses TRBV11-2 and TRBJ2-3; D is ambiguous. Germline V CDR1 and CDR2: SGHAT, FQNNGV. The CDR3 sequence is 14 residues long. V lost 2 bases and J lost 3, with 9 bases in between. Here the CDR3 DNA reads TGTGCCAGCAGCTTAATAAGCCAAACAGATACGCAGTATTTT. This translates into CASSLISQTDTQYF.

The chain is built from TRBV25-1 and TRBJ2-7, with D perhaps given as TRBD1 or TRBD2 (5 bases each). The CDR3 runs to 17 residues. Trimming took off 4 bases at V and 0 bases at J, with 19 bases between the two ends. Germline CDR1 MGHDK, CDR2 SYGVNS. CDR3 DNA sequence: TGTGCCAGCAGTGGATACTCGGGGACCTACGACTCCTACGAGCAGTACTTC. The encoded protein is CASSGYSGTYDSYEQYF.

This chain uses TRBV9 with TRBJ2-5; no definite D call. The V end was cut by 4 bases, the J end by 3 bases, with 19 bases between. This CDR3 spans 16 amino acids. Germline loops: CDR1 SGDLS, CDR2 YYNGEE. The chain's CDR3 is CASSPEMGFREETQYF. CDR3 bases: TGTGCCAGCAGCCCAGAGATGGGATTTAGGGAAGAGACCCAGTACTTC.

The chain carries TRBV5-1 and TRBJ2-1; 7 bases line up with TRBD1. The DNA end is more similar to TRBJ2-7, so the J call may be wrong. Germline values: CDR1 SGHRS, CDR2 YFSETQ. The CDR3 is 14 residues long. The CDR3 sequence: CASSLGGVSNEQYF. The CDR3 nucleotides are TGCGCCAGCAGCTTAGGGGGCGTCTCCAATGAGCAGTACTTC.

Turning to this clonotype: Relative to the germline gene, one junction end is altered; a read error may explain this. The V gene is TRBV6-2 or TRBV6-3, the J gene TRBJ1-1, with a possible D match to TRBD1 (5 bases). Per the germline V gene, CDR1 is MNHEY and CDR2 is SVGEGT. The CDR3 has 16 amino acids. The CDR3 sequence is CAGSYRGGTGGRGAFF. The CDR3 nucleotides read TGTGCCGGCAGTTATCGAGGCGGGACGGGGGGACGAGGAGCTTTCTTC.

This clonotype is a singleton in its sample. A much larger clone lies one base from this, so it may be a read error. The chain has TRBV20-1 and TRBJ2-5; 15 bases agree with TRBD2. With the DNA end fitting TRBJ2-7 better, the J assignment may be wrong. The germline V gene encodes CDR1 DFQATT and CDR2 SNEGSKA (reference sequence). The CDR3 spans 15 residues. The CDR3 DNA is TGCAGTGCCACTGGGACTAGCGGGAGGTCCGACGAGCAGTACTTC. Protein sequence: CSATGTSGRSDEQYF.

The rearrangement links TRBV12-5 to TRBJ1-5, with D possibly matching TRBD1 (5 bases). Germline values: CDR1 LGHNT, CDR2 FRNRAP. Trimming left V 7 bases short and J 0 bases short, with 22 bases between. The CDR3 covers 18 residues. This CDR3 is CASAQVGGSRVSNQPQHF. The CDR3 nucleotides read TGTGCTAGTGCTCAGGTGGGGGGGTCTCGGGTTAGCAATCAGCCCCAGCATTTT.

The chain joins TRBV20-1 to TRBJ2-1, with D tentatively TRBD1 or TRBD2 (11 bases each). Germline loops: CDR1 DFQATT, CDR2 SNEGSKA (reference sequence). The CDR3 is 22 residues long. V lost 1 base to trimming and J lost 6 bases, with 37 bases between them. Here the CDR3 reads CSARGRDRGISGRAEVFNEQFF. The CDR3 bases are TGCAGTGCTAGAGGCCGGGACAGGGGGATTAGCGGGAGGGCCGAAGTATTCAATGAGCAGTTCTTC.

The genes are TRBV20-1 and TRBJ2-1; D uncertain. Trimming pared 0 bases from V and 0 bases from J, leaving 9 bases between. CDR1 and CDR2 (germline): DFQATT, SNEGSKA (reference sequence). The CDR3 has 15 residues. CDR3 bases: TGCAGTGCTAGAGAGACGGAAAGCTCCTACAATGAGCAGTTCTTC. Translated: CSARETESSYNEQFF.

The chain employs TRBV12-3 or TRBV12-4 and TRBJ2-3; D gene unclear. The CDR3 covers 11 residues. V was trimmed by 9 bases and J by 4 bases, leaving 8 bases between them. The CDR3 bases are TGTGCCAGGAGTAGGGCAGATACGCAGTATTTT. Residues: CARSRADTQYF.

The chain uses TRBV9 and TRBJ1-1; unclear D gene. V lost 4 bases to trimming and J lost 1 base, with 11 bases between them. The CDR3 has 14 residues. The V gene's germline CDR1 is SGDLS and CDR2 YYNGEE. CDR3 region: CASSLFEGNTEAFF. The CDR3 nucleotides read TGTGCCAGCAGCCTCTTTGAGGGGAACACTGAAGCTTTCTTT.

In nucleotides, the CDR3 is TGTGCCAGCAGCCCAACTAGCGGGAGACCAGATACGCAGTATTTT. Translation: CASSPTSGRPDTQYF. The chain combines TRBV7-3 with TRBJ2-3; 11 bases are shared with TRBD2. The CDR3 has 15 amino acids. Per the germline V gene, CDR1 is SGHTA and CDR2 is FQGTGA. V shed 5 bases and J 4 bases; nucleotides not matched to a gene: 5.

This chain's CDR3 is CASRDRVTTGELFF. Written as DNA, the CDR3 is TGTGCCAGCAGGGACAGGGTAACCACCGGGGAGCTGTTTTTT. This chain joins TRBV2 and TRBJ2-2, with 8 bases aligning to TRBD1. The length of the CDR3 is 14 residues. CDR1 is SNHLY, CDR2 FYNNEI, per germline. J gave up 4 bases and V 6 bases, and 4 bases lay outside the gene matches.

The chain couples TRBV29-1 to TRBJ2-1; the match to TRBD1 covers 8 bases. This CDR3 comprises 14 residues. Looked up from germline, CDR1 is SQVTM and CDR2 is ANQGSEA. Trimming removed 5 bases from V and 10 bases from J; junction bases left unmatched: 13. The CDR3 DNA sequence: TGCAGCGTTTATTTTCTGACAGGGGCGTTAGAGCAGTTCTTC. It translates to CSVYFLTGALEQFF.

The chain employs TRBV6-1 and TRBJ1-5; D remains unclear. Germline V lookup: CDR1 MNHNS, CDR2 SASEGT. The CDR3 extends over 13 amino acids. With 6 bases removed from V and 3 bases from J, the gap between germline ends came to 9 bases. This chain's CDR3 is CASRDGLNQPQHF. In DNA, the CDR3 is TGTGCCAGCAGGGACGGTCTCAATCAGCCCCAGCATTTT.

The chain carries TRBV6-5 and TRBJ1-1; the match to TRBD1 covers 7 bases. With V trimmed by 0 bases and J by 5 bases, 6 bases remained unmatched. Looked up from germline, CDR1 is MNHEY and CDR2 is SVGAGI. The CDR3 covers 15 residues. CDR3 in DNA: TGTGCCAGCAGTTACTCGGACCCCAGGGGGACTGAAGCTTTCTTT. It encodes CASSYSDPRGTEAFF.

This chain joins TRBV20-1 and TRBJ2-5, with D maybe TRBD2 (7 bases). Germline values: CDR1 DFQATT, CDR2 SNEGSKA (reference sequence). V lost 0 bases, J lost 4 bases, and 12 bases lay in between. The CDR3 is 14 amino acids. The CDR3 bases are TGCAGTGCTAGAGATTGGGGGGGCTCAGAGACCCAGTACTTC. Amino acids: CSARDWGGSETQYF.

This clonotype was seen only a few times. The chain has TRBV4-1 and TRBJ2-3, with D maybe TRBD1 (8 bases). CDR1 is MGHRA and CDR2 is YSYEKL in the germline V gene. Trimming took off 0 bases at V and 0 bases at J, with 16 bases between the two ends. The CDR3 runs 18 residues. CDR3 protein: CASSQDRTGRGSTDTQYF. Written as DNA, the CDR3 is TGCGCCAGCAGCCAAGATCGGACAGGGAGGGGCAGCACAGATACGCAGTATTTT.

V is TRBV6-2 or TRBV6-3 and J is TRBJ2-1; D is unresolved. V lost 7 bases to trimming and J lost 0 bases, with 7 bases between them. CDR1 MNHEY and CDR2 SVGEGT come from the germline V gene. This CDR3 region has 13 residues. CDR3 loop: CASMKSSYNEQFF. In DNA, the CDR3 is TGTGCCAGCATGAAGAGCTCCTACAATGAGCAGTTCTTC.

The chain employs TRBV4-2 and TRBJ2-3; D is unclear. The CDR3 is made up of 14 amino acids. The germline gives CDR1 LGHNA, CDR2 YNFKEQ. The ends were cut back, 4 bases at V and 4 bases at J, with 12 bases in the middle. CDR3 residues: CASSRSGLSDTQYF. The CDR3 DNA is TGTGCCAGCAGCCGGTCGGGCCTCTCAGATACGCAGTATTTT.

This clonotype was seen only a few times. This chain uses TRBV5-1 with TRBJ2-3; D is perhaps TRBD2 (6 bases). Germline V gene sequence: CDR1 SGHRS, CDR2 YFSETQ. With 3 bases removed from V and 6 bases from J, the gap between germline ends came to 17 bases. The CDR3 extends over 15 amino acids. The CDR3: CASSSGLTSTDTQYF. The CDR3 bases are TGCGCCAGCAGCTCGGGACTTACAAGTACTGATACGCAGTATTTT.

The rearrangement links TRBV20-1 to TRBJ2-7; D is unresolved. Germline loops: CDR1 DFQATT, CDR2 SNEGSKA (reference sequence). There are 12 residues in the CDR3. Trimming took off 4 bases at V and 0 bases at J, with 7 bases between the two ends. Here the CDR3 reads CSANRNSYEQYF. The CDR3 DNA reads as TGCAGTGCTAACCGGAACTCCTACGAGCAGTACTTC.

This clonotype appeared a few times. The J gene is TRBJ2-1, the V gene TRBV6-1; D could derive from TRBD1 or TRBD2 (5 bases each). The V end lost 6 bases, the J end lost 5 bases, and 11 bases lay between the germline ends. Germline assignment: CDR1 MNHNS and CDR2 SASEGT. The CDR3 extends over 13 amino acids. This CDR3 is CASRESGHNEQFF. CDR3 nucleotides: TGTGCCAGCAGGGAATCGGGGCACAATGAGCAGTTCTTC.

To note about this clonotype: A read error may produce the germline difference seen at one junction end. The rearrangement links TRBV3-1 to TRBJ2-7; 11 nucleotides line up with TRBD2. The germline V gene has CDR1 LGHDT and CDR2 YNNKEL (reference sequence). This CDR3 has 15 residues. CDR3 residues: CACSQTSGSPYEQYF. CDR3 DNA: TGTGCCTGCAGCCAAACTAGCGGGAGCCCCTACGAGCAGTACTTC.

The chain carries TRBV18 and TRBJ1-6, with unresolved D. Germline CDR1 KGHSH, CDR2 LQKENI. This CDR3 has 13 amino acids. V was trimmed by 5 bases and J by 9 bases, leaving 11 bases between them. In DNA form, the CDR3 reads TGTGCCAGCTCAAACGGCGGAGGTTCACCCCTCCACTTT. It translates to CASSNGGGSPLHF.

A remark on this clonotype: An end of the junction differs from the germline gene, which may be a read error. V gene TRBV5-1 combines with J gene TRBJ2-6, with 11 bases identical to TRBD1. CDR1 and CDR2 (germline): SGHRS, YFSETQ. CDR3 size: 18 residues. The CDR3 is CASKLGGTGGSGANVLPF. For the CDR3, the DNA is TGCGCCAGCAAGCTTGGGGGGACAGGGGGATCTGGGGCCAACGTCCTGCCTTTC.

The V call is TRBV27, the J call TRBJ2-7; D is unresolved. V lost 6 bases and J lost 4, with 7 bases in between. CDR3 length: 11 residues. CDR1 is MNHEY and CDR2 is SMNVEV in the germline V gene (reference sequence). The CDR3 DNA reads as TGTGCCAGCAGGTATGGGTACGAGCAGTACTTC. Translated: CASRYGYEQYF.

The chain employs TRBV3-1 and TRBJ1-1; D unresolved. Trimming stripped 0 bases from V and 10 bases from J, with 12 bases between. The CDR3 totals 13 residues. Germline V gene sequence: CDR1 LGHDT, CDR2 YNNKEL (reference sequence). The CDR3 here is CASSQDLGQRAFF. Written as DNA, the CDR3 is TGTGCCAGCAGCCAAGATCTGGGCCAACGAGCTTTCTTT. The whole variable domain, remainder taken from reference TRBV3-1 and TRBJ1-1, is DTAVSQTPKYLVTQMGNDKSIKCEQNLGHDTMYWYKQDSKKFLKIMFSYNNKELIINETVPNRFSPKSPDKAHLNLHINSLELGDSAVYFCASSQDLGQRAFFGQGTRLTVV.

The V call is TRBV12-3 or TRBV12-4, the J call TRBJ2-5, with 7 bases fitting TRBD1. V gave up 6 bases and J gave up 5 bases; unmatched junction bases: 12. This CDR3 is 15 amino acids long. Written as DNA, the CDR3 is TGTGCCAGCAGCACAGACAGGGCCGCTGGGGAGACCCAGTACTTC. Amino acid sequence: CASSTDRAAGETQYF.